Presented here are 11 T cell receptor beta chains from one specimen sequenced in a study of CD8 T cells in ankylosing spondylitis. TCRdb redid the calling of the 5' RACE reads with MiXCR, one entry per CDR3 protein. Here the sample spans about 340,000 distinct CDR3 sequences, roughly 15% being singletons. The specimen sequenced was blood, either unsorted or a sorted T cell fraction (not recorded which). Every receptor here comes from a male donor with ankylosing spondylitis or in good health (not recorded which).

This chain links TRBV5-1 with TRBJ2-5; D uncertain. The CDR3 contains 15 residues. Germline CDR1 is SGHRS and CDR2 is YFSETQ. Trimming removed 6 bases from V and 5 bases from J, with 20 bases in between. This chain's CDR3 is CASTPALDLRETQYF. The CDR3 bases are TGCGCCAGCACCCCGGCCCTAGACTTGCGGGAGACCCAGTACTTC.

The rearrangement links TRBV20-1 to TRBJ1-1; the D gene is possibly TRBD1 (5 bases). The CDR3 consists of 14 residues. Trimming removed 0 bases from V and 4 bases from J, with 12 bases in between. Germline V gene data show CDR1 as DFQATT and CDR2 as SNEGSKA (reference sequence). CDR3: CSARDSGGTTEAFF. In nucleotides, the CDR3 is TGCAGTGCTAGAGATTCCGGGGGAACCACTGAAGCTTTCTTT.

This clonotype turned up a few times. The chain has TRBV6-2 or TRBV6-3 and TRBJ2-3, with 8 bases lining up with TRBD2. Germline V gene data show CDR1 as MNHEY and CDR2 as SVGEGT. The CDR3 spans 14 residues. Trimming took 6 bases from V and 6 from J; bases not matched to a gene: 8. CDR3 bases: TGTGCCAGCAGAGGAGCGGGGGACGGGGATACGCAGTATTTT. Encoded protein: CASRGAGDGDTQYF.

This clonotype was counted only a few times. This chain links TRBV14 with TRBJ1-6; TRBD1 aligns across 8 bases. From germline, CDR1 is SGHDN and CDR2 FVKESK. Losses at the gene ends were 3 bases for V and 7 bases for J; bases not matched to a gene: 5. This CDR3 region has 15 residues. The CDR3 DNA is TGTGCCAGCAGCCAGAGGACAGGGACCAATTCACCCCTCCACTTT. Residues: CASSQRTGTNSPLHF.

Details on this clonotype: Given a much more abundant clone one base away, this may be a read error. The CDR3, as DNA: TGTGCCAGCAGCAAAGAGGAGGGGACATGGAGCTCCTACGAGCAGTACTTC. As protein: CASSKEEGTWSSYEQYF. The chain is built from TRBV21-1 and TRBJ2-7; no check of the table's D call, TRBD1, against the DNA was made. TRBV21-1 is shown as a pseudogene. This CDR3 contains 17 residues.

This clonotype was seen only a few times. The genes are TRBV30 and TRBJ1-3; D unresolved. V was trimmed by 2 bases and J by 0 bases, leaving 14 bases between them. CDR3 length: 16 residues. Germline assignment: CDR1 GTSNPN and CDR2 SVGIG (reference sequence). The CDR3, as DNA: TGTGCCTGGAGTATGGAGGTGCGATTCTCTGGAAACACCATATATTTT. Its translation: CAWSMEVRFSGNTIYF.

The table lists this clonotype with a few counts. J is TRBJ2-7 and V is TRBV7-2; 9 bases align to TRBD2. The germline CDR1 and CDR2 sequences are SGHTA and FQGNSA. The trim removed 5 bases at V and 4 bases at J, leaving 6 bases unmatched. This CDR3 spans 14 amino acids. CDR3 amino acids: CASSHLAGIYEQYF. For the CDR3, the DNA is TGTGCCAGCAGCCACCTAGCGGGGATTTACGAGCAGTACTTC.

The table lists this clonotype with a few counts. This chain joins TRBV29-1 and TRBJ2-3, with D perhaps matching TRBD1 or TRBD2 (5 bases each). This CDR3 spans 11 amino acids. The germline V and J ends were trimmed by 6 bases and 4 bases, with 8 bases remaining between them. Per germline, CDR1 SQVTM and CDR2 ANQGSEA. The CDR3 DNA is TGCAGCGTGGGACCGTCAGATACGCAGTATTTT. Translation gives CSVGPSDTQYF.

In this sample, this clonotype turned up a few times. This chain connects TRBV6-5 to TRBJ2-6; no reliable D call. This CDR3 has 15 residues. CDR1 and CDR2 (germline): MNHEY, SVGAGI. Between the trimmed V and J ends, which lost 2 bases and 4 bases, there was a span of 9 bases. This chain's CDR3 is CASSYVGAGANVLTF. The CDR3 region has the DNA TGTGCCAGCAGTTACGTCGGAGCCGGGGCCAACGTCCTGACTTTC.

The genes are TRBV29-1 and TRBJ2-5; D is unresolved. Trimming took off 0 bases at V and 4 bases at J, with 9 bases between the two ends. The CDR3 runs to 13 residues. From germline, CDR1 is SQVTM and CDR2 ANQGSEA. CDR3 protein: CSVEEGGGETQYF. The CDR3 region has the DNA TGCAGCGTTGAAGAAGGTGGCGGAGAGACCCAGTACTTC.

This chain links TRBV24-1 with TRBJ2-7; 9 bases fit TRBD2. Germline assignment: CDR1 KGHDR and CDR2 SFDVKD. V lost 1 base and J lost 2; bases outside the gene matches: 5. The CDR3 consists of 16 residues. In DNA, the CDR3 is TGTGCCACCAGTGATTTAACCGGACTAGCGACCTACGAGCAGTACTTC. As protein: CATSDLTGLATYEQYF.